This TCR beta chain was identified during a study of T-cell reconstitution after alpha-beta-depleted transplantation in children. Study-level points and caveats: Reports say that about two months after transplant, the alpha-beta T cells came out of several hundred graft clones that had expanded. T-cell numbers and diversity, one year after transplant, stemmed largely from T cells that were newly produced.

Unique molecular identifiers were used in preparing the TCRbeta library. From the PCR reads, TCRdb called clonotypes with MiXCR, one entry per CDR3 protein. The sample gives 150,000 to 200,000 distinct CDR3 sequences, about 6% of which show up once; around 4.4% is in the top ten. The CDR3 sequence is 13 residues long. V gave up 11 bases and J gave up 2 bases, with 14 bases separating them. This clonotype was picked up many times. Its target is not known. The chain employs TRBV12-3 or TRBV12-4 and TRBJ2-3; D is unclear. The sequence derives from a girl less than two years old with combined immunodeficiency, due to receive a stem cell transplant. This material consisted of PBMCs, taken before TCRalphabeta/CD19-depleted stem cell transplant. This chain's CDR3 is CACQTYITDTQYF. In DNA, the CDR3 is TGTGCCTGCCAAACGTACATCACAGATACGCAGTATTTT.